Reported below is one T cell receptor beta chain. CDR1 SGHAT and CDR2 FQNNGV come from the germline V gene. V lost 4 bases to trimming and J lost 1 base, with 2 bases between them. The length of the CDR3 is 11 residues. The data belong to a study of blood T cell repertoires in COVID-19. Clones were sequenced by immunoSEQ multiplex PCR, and TCRdb holds only the in-frame ones, with some missing. The sample carries roughly 66,000 clones, 65% to 90% recorded once. Sample: peripheral blood. The TCR originated in a man aged 55 to 70 with acute or convalescent COVID-19. V usage is TRBV11-2 and J usage is TRBJ2-7; D ambiguous. DNA for the CDR3: TGTGCCAGCAGCTCTTCCTACGAGCAGTACTTC. Amino acid sequence: CASSSSYEQYF. Full variable domain (outside the CDR3, taken from reference TRBV11-2 and TRBJ2-7): EAGVAQSPRYKIIEKRQSVAFWCNPISGHATLYWYQQILGQGPKLLIQFQNNGVVDDSQLPKDRFSAERLKGVDSTLKIQPAKLEDSAVYLCASSSSYEQYFGPGTRLTVT.